Sequencing of this T cell receptor beta chain was carried out in a study of Ad26.COV2.S vaccination and SARS-CoV-2 variants. Findings and limits, study-wide: Estimates derived from TCR breadth and depth analyses may have underestimated total T cell responses. Substantial response breadth was reportedly seen for spike-specific CD8+ and CD4+ T cells after vaccination.

Concerning this clone: Its antigen is unknown.

As for treatment: some 20 received Ad26.COV2.S at low or high dose, single or two shots; roughly five received placebo; per-sample allocation not given. Samples analyzed were those drawn on day 63 after the first vaccine or placebo injection. The method was immunoSEQ multiplex PCR; TCRdb's version includes in-frame clones alone and lacks a portion of them. The sample comprises 300,000 to 450,000 clones, 85% of which are singletons, and around 3% rests with the top ten. The length of the CDR3 is 16 residues. Germline V CDR1 and CDR2: SGHRS, YFSETQ. Between the trimmed V and J ends, which lost 1 base and 4 bases, there was a span of 17 bases.

This receptor was obtained from a person aged 18-65 years who received the Ad26.COV2.S COVID-19 vaccine or a placebo. This sample comprised peripheral blood, obtained in a trial of Ad26.COV2.S vaccine versus placebo. The chain recombines TRBV5-1 with TRBJ2-5, with D perhaps TRBD2 (5 bases). Here the CDR3 reads CASSLSSRDVGETQYF. The CDR3 DNA follows: TGCGCCAGCAGCTTGTCGTCCCGGGATGTAGGAGAGACCCAGTACTTC. Full variable domain (outside the CDR3, taken from reference TRBV5-1 and TRBJ2-5): KAGVTQTPRYLIKTRGQQVTLSCSPISGHRSVSWYQQTPGQGLQFLFEYFSETQRNKGNFPGRFSGRQFSNSRSEMNVSTLELGDSALYLCASSLSSRDVGETQYFGPGTRLLVL.